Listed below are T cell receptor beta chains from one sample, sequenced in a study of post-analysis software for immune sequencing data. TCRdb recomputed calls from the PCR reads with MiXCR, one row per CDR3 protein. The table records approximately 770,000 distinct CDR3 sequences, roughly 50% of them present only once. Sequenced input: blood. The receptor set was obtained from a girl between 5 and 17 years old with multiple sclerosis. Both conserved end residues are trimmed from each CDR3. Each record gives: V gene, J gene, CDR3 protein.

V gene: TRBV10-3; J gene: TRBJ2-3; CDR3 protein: AISESADGQY
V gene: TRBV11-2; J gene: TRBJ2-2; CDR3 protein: ASSLEFGGGSTGELF
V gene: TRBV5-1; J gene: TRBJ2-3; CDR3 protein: ANSYNSDTQY
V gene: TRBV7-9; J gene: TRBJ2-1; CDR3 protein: ASSFGDSAYEQF
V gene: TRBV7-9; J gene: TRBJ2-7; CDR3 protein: ASSFLAGATSYEQY
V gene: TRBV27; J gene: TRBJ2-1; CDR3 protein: ASRSTSGRRDEQF
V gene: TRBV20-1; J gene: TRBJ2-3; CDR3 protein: SAWTSGRVGTDTQY
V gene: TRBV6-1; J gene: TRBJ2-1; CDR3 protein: ASSEIGTSFEGSYNEQF
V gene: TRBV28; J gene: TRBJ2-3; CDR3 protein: ASSFFARTQY
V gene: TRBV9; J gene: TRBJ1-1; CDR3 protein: ASGGLTPDTEAF
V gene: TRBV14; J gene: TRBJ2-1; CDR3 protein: ASSQNVNEQF
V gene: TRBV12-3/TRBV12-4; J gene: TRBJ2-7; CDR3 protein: ASSRPGTSSEQY
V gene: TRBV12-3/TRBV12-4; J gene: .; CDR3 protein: ASRPTAGPYEQY
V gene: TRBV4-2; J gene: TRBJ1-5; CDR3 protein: ASSQEGRRSNHPQH
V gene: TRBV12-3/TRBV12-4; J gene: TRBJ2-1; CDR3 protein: ASSFDINNEQF
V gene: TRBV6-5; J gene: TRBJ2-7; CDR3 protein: ASSPGTGSMY
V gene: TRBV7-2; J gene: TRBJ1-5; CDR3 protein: ASSLGPHQPQH
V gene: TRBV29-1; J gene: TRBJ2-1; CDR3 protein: SVETPISYNEQF
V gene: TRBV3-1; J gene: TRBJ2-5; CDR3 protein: ASSRSGTQMRGETQY
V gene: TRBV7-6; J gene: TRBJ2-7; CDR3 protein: ASSPIRMTSGTAYEQY
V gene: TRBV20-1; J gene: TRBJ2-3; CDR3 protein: SARTSGKDTQY
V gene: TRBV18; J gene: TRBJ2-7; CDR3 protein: ASSPGTSGSPYEQY
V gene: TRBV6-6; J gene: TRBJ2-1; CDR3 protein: ASSGTAPSGSSYNEQF
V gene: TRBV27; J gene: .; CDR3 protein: ASRMTSGIYEQY
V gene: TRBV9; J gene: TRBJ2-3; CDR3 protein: AGSAPTDSDTQY
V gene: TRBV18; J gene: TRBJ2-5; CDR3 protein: ASSPRQGPETQY
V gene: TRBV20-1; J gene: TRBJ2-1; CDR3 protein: SALGTSTDNEQF
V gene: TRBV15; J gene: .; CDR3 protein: ATSSGQGGGKNIQY
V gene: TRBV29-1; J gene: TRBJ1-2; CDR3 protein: SATGTNYGYT
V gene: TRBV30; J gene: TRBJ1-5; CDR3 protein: AWRPDRARGQPQH
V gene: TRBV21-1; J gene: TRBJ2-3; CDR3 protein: ASGDSLGSTDTQY
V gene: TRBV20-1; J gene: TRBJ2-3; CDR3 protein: SVFRDSRTDTQY
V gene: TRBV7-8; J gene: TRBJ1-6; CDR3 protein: ASSLSSGPGQFNSPLH
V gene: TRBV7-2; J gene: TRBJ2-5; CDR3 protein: ASSAGIRAFETQY
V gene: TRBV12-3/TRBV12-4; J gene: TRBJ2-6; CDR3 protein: ASTRRSGTGANVLT
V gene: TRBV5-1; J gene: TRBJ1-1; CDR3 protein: ASSFRETVGGAGRDTEAF
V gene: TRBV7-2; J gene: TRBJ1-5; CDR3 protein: ASSLAGYQPQH
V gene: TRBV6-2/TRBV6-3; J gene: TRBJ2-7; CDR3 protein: ASLGRLLRQNEQY
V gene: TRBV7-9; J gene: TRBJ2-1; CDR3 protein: ASSLSEARYNEQF
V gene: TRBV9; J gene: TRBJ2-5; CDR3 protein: ASSEGTDQETQY
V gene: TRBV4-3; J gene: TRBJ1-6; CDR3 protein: ASSQDFGNSPLH